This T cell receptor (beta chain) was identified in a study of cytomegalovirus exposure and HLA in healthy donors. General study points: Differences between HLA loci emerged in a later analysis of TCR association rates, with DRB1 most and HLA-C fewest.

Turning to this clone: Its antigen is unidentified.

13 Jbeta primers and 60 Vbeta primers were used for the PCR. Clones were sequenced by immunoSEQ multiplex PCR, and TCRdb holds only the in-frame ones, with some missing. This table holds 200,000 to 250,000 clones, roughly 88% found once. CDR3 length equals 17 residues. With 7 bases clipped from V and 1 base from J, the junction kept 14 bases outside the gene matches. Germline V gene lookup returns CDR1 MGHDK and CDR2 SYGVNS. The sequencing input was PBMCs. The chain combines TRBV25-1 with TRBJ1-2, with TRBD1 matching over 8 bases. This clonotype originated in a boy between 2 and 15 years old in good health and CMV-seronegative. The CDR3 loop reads CASTPVDRAIINYGYTF. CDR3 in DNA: TGTGCCAGCACCCCGGTGGACAGGGCTATTATTAACTATGGCTACACCTTC.